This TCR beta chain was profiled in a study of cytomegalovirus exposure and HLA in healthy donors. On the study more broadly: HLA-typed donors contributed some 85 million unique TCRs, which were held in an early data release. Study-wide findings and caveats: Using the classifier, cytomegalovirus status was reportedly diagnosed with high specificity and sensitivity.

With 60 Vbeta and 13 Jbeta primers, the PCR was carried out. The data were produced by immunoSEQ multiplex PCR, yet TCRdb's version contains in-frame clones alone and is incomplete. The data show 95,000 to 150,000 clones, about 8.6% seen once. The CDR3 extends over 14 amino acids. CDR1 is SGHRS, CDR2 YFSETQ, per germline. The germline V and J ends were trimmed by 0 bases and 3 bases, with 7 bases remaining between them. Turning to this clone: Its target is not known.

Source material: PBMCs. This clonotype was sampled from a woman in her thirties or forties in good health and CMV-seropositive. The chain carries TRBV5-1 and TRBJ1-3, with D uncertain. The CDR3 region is CASSLEGGGNTIYF. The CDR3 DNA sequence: TGCGCCAGCAGCTTGGAGGGAGGTGGAAACACCATATATTTT.